A single sample gave rise to the 10 T cell receptor beta chains below, sequenced in a study of blood T cell repertoires in COVID-19. Clones were sequenced by immunoSEQ multiplex PCR, and TCRdb holds only the in-frame ones, with some missing. The profile shows over 90,000 clones, around 87% of them singletons. Sequenced: peripheral blood. These receptors were collected from a human donor in a cohort sampled during active COVID-19.

The rearrangement uses TRBV9 and TRBJ1-2, with D perhaps matching TRBD1 (6 bases). Per the germline V gene, CDR1 is SGDLS and CDR2 is YYNGEE. V was trimmed by 0 bases and J by 6 bases, leaving 9 bases between them. This CDR3 is built from 13 residues. The DNA for the CDR3 is TGTGCCAGCAGCGTAGACAGGGTCGATGGCTACACCTTC. This translates into CASSVDRVDGYTF.

In DNA form, the CDR3 reads TGTGCCAGCACTAACCGGAGGGGCGACACTGAAGCTTTCTTT. It specifies CASTNRRGDTEAFF. The genes are TRBV6-6 and TRBJ1-1; tentatively, D is TRBD1 (5 bases). Trimming took off 7 bases at V and 3 bases at J, with 15 bases between the two ends. The germline V gene has CDR1 MNHNY and CDR2 SVGAGI (reference sequence). This CDR3 spans 14 amino acids.

V usage is TRBV12-3 or TRBV12-4 and J usage is TRBJ2-3; no clear D. CDR3 length: 13 amino acids. V was pared by 8 bases and J by 0 bases, with 9 bases between. The CDR3 nucleotides are TGTGCCAGCTCTCTAGAGAGCACAGATACGCAGTATTTT. Its protein is CASSLESTDTQYF.

The J gene is TRBJ1-5, the V gene TRBV19; D is uncertain. The CDR3 is 15 amino acids. CDR1 LNHDA and CDR2 SQIVND come from the germline V gene (reference sequence). Trimming stripped 1 base from V and 0 bases from J, with 7 bases between. The CDR3 reads CASSIGSYSNQPQHF. The CDR3 nucleotides are TGTGCCAGTAGTATAGGCAGTTATAGCAATCAGCCCCAGCATTTT.

The chain uses TRBV7-2 and TRBJ2-5; tentative D call: TRBD1 (6 bases). Trimming left V 7 bases short and J 5 bases short, with 11 bases between. CDR3 length: 12 residues. In germline, CDR1 is SGHTA, CDR2 FQGNSA. The CDR3 loop is CASTTGIETQYF. Written as DNA, the CDR3 is TGTGCCAGCACCACAGGGATTGAGACCCAGTACTTC.

The chain combines TRBV12-3 or TRBV12-4 with TRBJ2-7; 8 bases line up with TRBD1. The V segment lost 6 bases and the J segment 6 bases; nucleotides outside the gene matches: 7. The CDR3 consists of 13 residues. Here the CDR3 reads CASSHGTGIEQYF. In DNA form, the CDR3 reads TGTGCCAGCAGCCACGGGACAGGAATCGAGCAGTACTTC.

The V gene is TRBV4-2, the J gene TRBJ2-3, with a weak D call TRBD2 (6 bases). The V end lost 0 bases, the J end lost 1 base, and 17 bases lay between the germline ends. The CDR3 spans 18 residues. Per germline, CDR1 LGHNA and CDR2 YNFKEQ. CDR3 sequence: CASSQDLGNSGGTDTQYF. The CDR3, as DNA: TGTGCCAGCAGCCAAGATCTCGGAAATAGCGGCGGCACAGATACGCAGTATTTT.

This chain joins TRBV6-5 and TRBJ1-5, with D uncertain. The CDR3 is 14 residues long. Germline CDR1 reads MNHEY; CDR2 reads SVGAGI. Trimming stripped 7 bases from V and 6 bases from J, with 16 bases between. The CDR3 loop reads CASTLLIRGQPQHF. CDR3 DNA sequence: TGTGCCAGCACGCTCCTAATAAGAGGTCAGCCCCAGCATTTT.

The chain is built from TRBV7-9 and TRBJ1-1; tentative D call: TRBD1 (5 bases). Trimming stripped 5 bases from V and 3 bases from J, with 10 bases between. The germline gives CDR1 SEHNR, CDR2 FQNEAQ (reference sequence). There are 13 residues in the CDR3. The CDR3 is CASSGGIYTEAFF. In DNA form, the CDR3 reads TGTGCCAGCAGCGGGGGGATTTACACTGAAGCTTTCTTT.

The chain employs TRBV6-1 and TRBJ2-3, with 9 positions matching TRBD2. This CDR3 has 16 residues. Per the germline V gene, CDR1 is MNHNS and CDR2 is SASEGT. V shed 4 bases, J shed 0 bases, and the junction held 5 bases outside the gene matches. Written as DNA, the CDR3 is TGTGCCAGCAGTGGGGGAGCGGGGGGCAGCACAGATACGCAGTATTTT. The encoded protein is CASSGGAGGSTDTQYF.